These 22 T cell receptor beta chains came from one sample sequenced in a study of blood T cells in healthy people across ages. Then a second PCR, running roughly 7 to 11 cycles, was carried out with a sample-barcoded 5' primer and a J-beta primer mix. From the 5' RACE reads, TCRdb called clonotypes with MiXCR, one entry per CDR3 protein. Of about 1.1 million distinct CDR3 sequences in the sample, 30% to 40% were seen once. Sequenced: blood. The receptor set was obtained from a man aged 18 to 30 in good health.

The sample holds a few counts of this clonotype. This chain uses TRBV6-5 with TRBJ1-2; D is uncertain. The CDR3 sequence is 15 residues long. CDR1 MNHEY and CDR2 SVGAGI come from the germline V gene. The ends were cut back, 0 bases at V and 10 bases at J, with 18 bases in the middle. The CDR3 sequence: CASSYSVIGGSDYTF. The CDR3 DNA sequence: TGTGCCAGCAGTTACTCCGTTATTGGTGGATCGGACTACACCTTC.

The V and J genes are TRBV10-3 and TRBJ2-7, with 7 bases identical to TRBD1. The trim removed 0 bases at V and 7 bases at J, leaving 15 bases unmatched. Per germline, CDR1 ENHRY and CDR2 SYGVKD. This CDR3 region has 17 residues. The CDR3 region has the DNA TGTGCCATCAGTGAGTCGTCCGAGACAGGGATCTACAATGAGCAGTACTTC. As protein: CAISESSETGIYNEQYF.

The rearrangement joins TRBV7-2 to TRBJ2-1; maybe TRBD1 (6 bases). The CDR3 spans 17 residues. V shed 6 bases and J shed 0 bases, with 18 bases lying between them. From germline, CDR1 is SGHTA and CDR2 FQGNSA. This CDR3 is CASSSTPYRASYNEQFF. CDR3 DNA: TGTGCCAGCAGTTCGACTCCATACAGGGCCTCCTACAATGAGCAGTTCTTC. Looking up the rest from reference TRBV7-2 and TRBJ2-1 gives the full variable domain: GAGVSQSPSNKVTEKGKDVELRCDPISGHTALYWYRQSLGQGLEFLIYFQGNSAPDKSGLPSDRFSAERTGGSVSTLTIQRTQQEDSAVYLCASSSTPYRASYNEQFFGPGTRLTVL.

Only one count was recorded for this clonotype. The chain links TRBV5-1 to TRBJ2-2, with a tentative D call TRBD2 (7 bases). V dropped 5 bases and J dropped 3 bases, with 14 bases sitting between them. The germline CDR1 and CDR2 sequences are SGHRS and YFSETQ. The CDR3 sequence is 15 residues long. The CDR3 here is CASRLQGGDTGELFF. CDR3 in DNA: TGCGCCAGCAGACTACAGGGAGGGGACACCGGGGAGCTGTTTTTT.

This clonotype was seen once. This chain links TRBV7-9 with TRBJ1-3, with unresolved D. The length of the CDR3 is 16 residues. Germline CDR1 reads SEHNR; CDR2 reads FQNEAQ (reference sequence). The ends were cut back, 2 bases at V and 0 bases at J, with 11 bases in the middle. The CDR3 region is CASSLRWQSSGNTIYF. The CDR3, as DNA: TGTGCCAGCAGCTTAAGGTGGCAGTCCTCTGGAAACACCATATATTTT.

The V call is TRBV5-1, the J call TRBJ1-4; D possibly corresponds to TRBD1 (6 bases). Germline assignment: CDR1 SGHRS and CDR2 YFSETQ. The V end lost 0 bases, the J end lost 2 bases, and 20 bases lay between the germline ends. The CDR3 extends over 19 amino acids. CDR3 loop: CASSLEAGEVLETNEKLFF. The CDR3 nucleotides read TGCGCCAGCAGCTTGGAGGCAGGGGAAGTTTTGGAGACTAATGAAAAACTGTTTTTT.

The V and J genes are TRBV28 and TRBJ2-3, with 9 nucleotides matching TRBD1. V dropped 3 bases and J dropped 1; count of bases not matched to a gene: 11. This CDR3 has 18 amino acids. CDR1 and CDR2 from the germline V gene are MDHEN and SYDVKM. The CDR3 protein is CASSFRGQGVRGTDTQYF. The CDR3 region has the DNA TGTGCCAGCAGTTTTAGGGGACAGGGAGTCCGTGGCACAGATACGCAGTATTTT.

This chain joins TRBV7-9 and TRBJ2-3, with 11 bases aligning to TRBD2. This CDR3 is 16 amino acids long. J gave up 3 bases and V 4 bases, and 6 bases lay outside the gene matches. Germline CDR1 reads SEHNR; CDR2 reads FQNEAQ (reference sequence). CDR3 loop: CASSSDRTSGTDTQYF. The CDR3 coding sequence is TGTGCCAGCAGCTCAGATCGGACTAGCGGGACAGATACGCAGTATTTT.

This clonotype was seen many times. The rearrangement joins TRBV29-1 to TRBJ1-2; 9 positions agree with TRBD1. Trimming cost V 7 bases and J 3 bases; bases outside gene matches: 9. Germline lookup yields CDR1 SQVTM and CDR2 ANQGSEA. CDR3 length: 14 residues. CDR3 loop: CSAPVTGGDYGYTF. The CDR3 region has the DNA TGCAGCGCACCTGTGACAGGGGGAGACTATGGCTACACCTTC.

This clonotype has at least ten counts. This rearrangement joins TRBV7-3 to TRBJ2-3, with D maybe TRBD1 (6 bases). This CDR3 spans 15 amino acids. Germline V gene sequence: CDR1 SGHTA, CDR2 FQGTGA. The V end lost 5 bases, the J end lost 6 bases, and 18 bases lay between the germline ends. The CDR3 DNA sequence: TGTGCCAGCAGCCCCCTCGGACAGTCGGCGGATACGCAGTATTTT. Translating it yields CASSPLGQSADTQYF.

V usage is TRBV14 and J usage is TRBJ1-2, with TRBD1 identical over 8 bases. The J segment lost 3 bases and the V segment lost 3 bases, leaving 9 bases of the junction unmatched. This CDR3 spans 16 amino acids. CDR1 and CDR2 (germline): SGHDN, FVKESK. The CDR3 is CASSQARQGNDYGYTF. For the CDR3, the DNA is TGTGCCAGCAGCCAGGCCCGACAGGGGAACGACTATGGCTACACCTTC.

This clonotype was seen repeatedly, ten times or more. The rearrangement links TRBV7-2 to TRBJ2-5, with D maybe TRBD1 (6 bases). The CDR3 is 14 amino acids. Germline V CDR1 and CDR2: SGHTA, FQGNSA. The V gene lost 0 bases and the J gene lost 3 bases, with 8 bases spanning the gap. CDR3 sequence reads: CASSLASGEETQYF. The CDR3, as DNA: TGTGCCAGCAGCTTAGCTTCAGGGGAAGAGACCCAGTACTTC.

This clonotype appeared many times. The chain uses TRBV11-2 and TRBJ2-3; D gene unclear. Looked up from germline, CDR1 is SGHAT and CDR2 is FQNNGV. The CDR3 has 13 amino acids. Trimming left V 5 bases short and J 4 bases short, with 10 bases between. Here the CDR3 DNA reads TGTGCCAGCAGCGTTGGTTCTGCAGATACGCAGTATTTT. As protein: CASSVGSADTQYF.

The chain recombines TRBV2 with TRBJ1-5, with 7 bases that match TRBD1. Germline CDR1 SNHLY, CDR2 FYNNEI. The CDR3 has 17 amino acids. After removal of 3 bases from V and 6 bases from J, the junction contained 14 bases not matched to a gene. The CDR3 coding sequence is TGTGCCAGCAGTGAGGCGGCAGGGGGATCGAAGGGTCAGCCCCAGCATTTT. Translated, it gives CASSEAAGGSKGQPQHF.

The rearrangement joins TRBV7-4 to TRBJ1-5; D gene unclear. Germline lookup yields CDR1 SGHVT and CDR2 SQSDAQ. The ends were cut back, 1 base at V and 3 bases at J, with 16 bases in the middle. This CDR3 contains 17 residues. CDR3 in DNA: TGTGCCAGCAGCTTAGAGAGCAGGACGGAACACAATCAGCCCCAGCATTTT. It yields the protein CASSLESRTEHNQPQHF.

This chain joins TRBV27 and TRBJ1-2; D ambiguous. This CDR3 has 14 amino acids. With 0 bases removed from V and 8 bases from J, the gap between germline ends came to 13 bases. Germline CDR1 is MNHEY and CDR2 is SMNVEV (reference sequence). CDR3 sequence: CASSLSYGSMGYTF. CDR3 nucleotides: TGTGCCAGCAGTTTATCGTACGGTTCTATGGGCTACACCTTC.

This sequence joins TRBV6-5 and TRBJ2-7, with a possible D match to TRBD2 (5 bases). Germline V gene sequence: CDR1 MNHEY, CDR2 SVGAGI. Trimming shortened V by 2 bases and J by 2 bases, and 13 bases separated the two germline ends. CDR3 length equals 15 residues. The CDR3 reads CASSYQPGWPYEQYF. CDR3 in DNA: TGTGCCAGCAGTTACCAACCGGGATGGCCCTACGAGCAGTACTTC.

CDR3 DNA: TGTGCCAAGCTAGCGGGAGTTTGTTACAATGAGCAGTTCTTC. Protein sequence: CAKLAGVCYNEQFF. The chain uses TRBV7-9 and TRBJ2-1, with 10 nucleotides matching TRBD2. This CDR3 has 14 amino acids. The V gene end was trimmed by 10 bases and the J gene end by 4 bases; junction bases not matched to a gene: 7. Germline loops: CDR1 SEHNR, CDR2 FQNEAQ (reference sequence). The full variable domain, its missing parts supplied by reference TRBV7-9 and TRBJ2-1, is DTGVSQNPRHKITKRGQNVTFRCDPISEHNRLYWYRQTLGQGPEFLTYFQNEAQLEKSRLLSDRFSAERPKGSFSTLEIQRTEQGDSAMYLCAKLAGVCYNEQFFGPGTRLTVL.

The chain links TRBV9 to TRBJ1-1; D not resolved. The germline V and J ends were trimmed by 2 bases and 2 bases, with 16 bases remaining between them. The CDR3 contains 16 residues. Germline lookup yields CDR1 SGDLS and CDR2 YYNGEE. The DNA for the CDR3 is TGTGCCAGCAGCGTCCCCGTAGGAGGGCTTAACACTGAAGCTTTCTTT. It yields the protein CASSVPVGGLNTEAFF.

The J gene is TRBJ1-1, the V gene TRBV28; the match to TRBD1 covers 9 bases. Losses at the gene ends were 6 bases for V and 7 bases for J; bases not matched to a gene: 12. Germline CDR1 and CDR2: MDHEN and SYDVKM. This CDR3 contains 15 residues. This chain's CDR3 is CASSHGWDRVVEAFF. CDR3 in DNA: TGTGCCAGCAGCCACGGATGGGACAGGGTGGTTGAAGCTTTCTTT.

This chain links TRBV6-1 with TRBJ1-6; tentatively, D is TRBD1 (5 bases). The CDR3 runs 13 residues. V lost 3 bases and J 7 bases, leaving 7 bases between the germline ends. Germline V gene sequence: CDR1 MNHNS, CDR2 SASEGT. The CDR3, as DNA: TGTGCCAGCAGTGATACAGGCAATTCACCCCTCCACTTT. Translation gives CASSDTGNSPLHF.

This clonotype was seen more than once but under ten times. The V call is TRBV19, the J call TRBJ2-2; no reliable D call. The CDR3 has 14 residues. Trimming pared 3 bases from V and 0 bases from J, leaving 5 bases between. Looked up from germline, CDR1 is LNHDA and CDR2 is SQIVND (reference sequence). CDR3 coding DNA: TGTGCCAGTAGTATGAACGCGAACACCGGGGAGCTGTTTTTT. It is translated as CASSMNANTGELFF.